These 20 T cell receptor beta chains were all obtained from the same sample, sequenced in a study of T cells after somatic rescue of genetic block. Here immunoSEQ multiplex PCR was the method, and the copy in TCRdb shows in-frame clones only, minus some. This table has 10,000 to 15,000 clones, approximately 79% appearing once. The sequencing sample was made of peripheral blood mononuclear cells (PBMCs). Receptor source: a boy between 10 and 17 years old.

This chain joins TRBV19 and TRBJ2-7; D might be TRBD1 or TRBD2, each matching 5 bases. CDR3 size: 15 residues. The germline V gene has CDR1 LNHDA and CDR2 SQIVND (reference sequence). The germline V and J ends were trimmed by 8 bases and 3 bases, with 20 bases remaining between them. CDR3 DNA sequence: TGTGCCAGTTCCCGGGTTTCCGGGACCTACTACGAGCAGTACTTC. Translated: CASSRVSGTYYEQYF.

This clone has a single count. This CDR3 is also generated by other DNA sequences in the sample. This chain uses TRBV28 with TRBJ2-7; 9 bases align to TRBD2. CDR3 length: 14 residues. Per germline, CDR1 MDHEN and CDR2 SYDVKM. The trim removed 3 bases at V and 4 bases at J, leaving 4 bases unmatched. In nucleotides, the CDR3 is TGTGCCAGCAGTTTCGGGCTAGCGGGATACGAGCAGTACTTC. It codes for CASSFGLAGYEQYF.

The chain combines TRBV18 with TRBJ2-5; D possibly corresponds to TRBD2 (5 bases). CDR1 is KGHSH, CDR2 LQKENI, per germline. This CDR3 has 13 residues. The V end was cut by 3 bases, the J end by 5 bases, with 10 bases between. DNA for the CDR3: TGTGCCAGCTCACCCGGCGGGCGGGAGACCCAGTACTTC. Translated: CASSPGGRETQYF.

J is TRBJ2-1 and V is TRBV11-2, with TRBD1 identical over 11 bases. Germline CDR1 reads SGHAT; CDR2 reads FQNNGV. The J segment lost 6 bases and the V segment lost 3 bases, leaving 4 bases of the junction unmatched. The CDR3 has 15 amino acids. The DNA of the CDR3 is TGTGCCAGCAGCTTTGGACAGGGGGCAATCAATGAGCAGTTCTTC. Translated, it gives CASSFGQGAINEQFF.

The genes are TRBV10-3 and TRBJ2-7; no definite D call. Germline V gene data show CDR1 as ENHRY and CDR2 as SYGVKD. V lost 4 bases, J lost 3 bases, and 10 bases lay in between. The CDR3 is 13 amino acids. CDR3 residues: CAISVGQNYEQYF. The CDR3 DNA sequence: TGTGCCATCAGTGTAGGGCAGAACTACGAGCAGTACTTC.

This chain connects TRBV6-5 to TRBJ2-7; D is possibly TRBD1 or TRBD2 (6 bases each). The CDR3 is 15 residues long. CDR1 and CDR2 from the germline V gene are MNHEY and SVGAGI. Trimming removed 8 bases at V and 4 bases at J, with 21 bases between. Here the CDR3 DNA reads TGTGCCAGCCGGAGCGGGTGGGGGGCATGGTACGAGCAGTACTTC. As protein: CASRSGWGAWYEQYF.

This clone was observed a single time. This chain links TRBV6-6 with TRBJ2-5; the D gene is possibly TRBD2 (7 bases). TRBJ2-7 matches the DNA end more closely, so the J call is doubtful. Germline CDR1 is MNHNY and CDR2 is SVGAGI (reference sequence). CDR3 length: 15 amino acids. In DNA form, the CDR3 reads TGTGCCAGCCTACCGGTGAGGGGGGGGTCCTACGAGCAGTACTTC. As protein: CASLPVRGGSYEQYF.

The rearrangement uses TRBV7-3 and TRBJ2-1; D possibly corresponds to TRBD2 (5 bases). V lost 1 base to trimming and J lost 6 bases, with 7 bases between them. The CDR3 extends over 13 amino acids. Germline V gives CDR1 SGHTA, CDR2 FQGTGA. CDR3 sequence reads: CASSLMRVNEQFF. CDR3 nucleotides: TGTGCCAGCAGCTTAATGCGGGTCAATGAGCAGTTCTTC.

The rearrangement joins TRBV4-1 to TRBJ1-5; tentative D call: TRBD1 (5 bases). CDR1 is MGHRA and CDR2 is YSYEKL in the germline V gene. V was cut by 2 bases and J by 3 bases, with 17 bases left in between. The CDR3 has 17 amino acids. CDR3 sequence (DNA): TGCGCCAGCAGCCAAACTAGGAGGAAGGGGCTCAATCAGCCCCAGCATTTT. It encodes CASSQTRRKGLNQPQHF.

DNA of the CDR3: TGTGCCAGCAGTTTCGGGACTAGCGGGAGTGCCAAAAACATTCAGTACTTC. It yields the protein CASSFGTSGSAKNIQYF. The V gene is TRBV7-9, the J gene TRBJ2-4, with 14 nucleotides matching TRBD2. CDR1 is SEHNR, CDR2 FQNEAQ, per germline (reference sequence). The V and J ends lost 6 bases and 1 base, in that order; junction bases with no gene match: 5. The CDR3 is 17 residues long.

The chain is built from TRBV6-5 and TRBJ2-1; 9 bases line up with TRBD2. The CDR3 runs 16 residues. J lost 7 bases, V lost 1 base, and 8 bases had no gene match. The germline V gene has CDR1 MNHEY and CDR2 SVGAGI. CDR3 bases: TGTGCCAGCAGTTACTACGGCGGGAGGGCCGGGAATGAGCAGTTCTTC. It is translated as CASSYYGGRAGNEQFF.

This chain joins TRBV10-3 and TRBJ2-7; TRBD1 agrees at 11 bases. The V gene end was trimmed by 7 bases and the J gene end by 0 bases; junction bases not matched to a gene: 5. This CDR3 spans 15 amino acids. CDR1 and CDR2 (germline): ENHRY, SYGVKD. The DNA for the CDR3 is TGTGCCATCAAATCAGGGACAGGGGGCTCCTACGAGCAGTACTTC. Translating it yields CAIKSGTGGSYEQYF.

CDR3 nucleotides: TGTGCCAGCAGTTACTTGGTCACCCAAGAGACCCAGTACTTC. The encoded protein is CASSYLVTQETQYF. The chain couples TRBV6-5 to TRBJ2-5; no definite D call. Germline CDR1 is MNHEY and CDR2 is SVGAGI. CDR3 length: 14 residues. V was cut by 1 base and J by 1 base, with 7 bases left in between.

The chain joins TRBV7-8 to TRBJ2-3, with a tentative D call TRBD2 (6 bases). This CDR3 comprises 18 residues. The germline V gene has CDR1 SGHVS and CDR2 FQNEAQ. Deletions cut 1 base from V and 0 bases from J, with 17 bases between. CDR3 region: CASSLEPPGTSSTDTQYF. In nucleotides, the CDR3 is TGTGCCAGCAGCTTAGAGCCACCGGGGACTTCTAGCACAGATACGCAGTATTTT.

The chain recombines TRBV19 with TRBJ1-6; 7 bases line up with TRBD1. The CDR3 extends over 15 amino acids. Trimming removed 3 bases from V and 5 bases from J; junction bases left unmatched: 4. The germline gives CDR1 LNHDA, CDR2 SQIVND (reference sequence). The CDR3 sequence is CASSMWDSDNSPLHF. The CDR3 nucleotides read TGTGCCAGTAGTATGTGGGACAGTGATAATTCACCCCTCCACTTT.

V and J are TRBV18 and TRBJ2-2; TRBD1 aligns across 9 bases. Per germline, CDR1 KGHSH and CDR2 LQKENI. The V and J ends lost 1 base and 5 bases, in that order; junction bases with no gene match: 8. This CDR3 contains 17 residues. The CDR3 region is CASSPRPGTGRTGELFF. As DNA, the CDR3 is TGTGCCAGCTCACCACGTCCGGGGACAGGGAGAACCGGGGAGCTGTTTTTT. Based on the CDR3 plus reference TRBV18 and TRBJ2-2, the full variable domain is NAGVMQNPRHLVRRRGQEARLRCSPMKGHSHVYWYRQLPEEGLKFMVYLQKENIIDESGMPKERFSAEFPKEGPSILRIQQVVRGDSAAYFCASSPRPGTGRTGELFFGEGSRLTVL.

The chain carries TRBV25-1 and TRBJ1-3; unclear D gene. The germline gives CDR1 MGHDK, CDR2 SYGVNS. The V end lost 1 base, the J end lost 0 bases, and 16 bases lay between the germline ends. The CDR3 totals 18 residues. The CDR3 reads CASSELSPGRSSGNTIYF. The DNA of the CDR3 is TGTGCCAGCAGTGAATTAAGCCCAGGACGCTCCTCTGGAAACACCATATATTTT.

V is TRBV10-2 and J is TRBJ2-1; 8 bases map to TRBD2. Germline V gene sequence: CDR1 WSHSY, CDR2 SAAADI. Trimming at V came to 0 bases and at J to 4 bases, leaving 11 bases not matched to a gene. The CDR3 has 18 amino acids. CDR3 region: CASSESLLAGKRYNEQFF. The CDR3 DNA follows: TGCGCCAGCAGTGAGTCGTTGTTAGCGGGAAAGAGGTACAATGAGCAGTTCTTC.

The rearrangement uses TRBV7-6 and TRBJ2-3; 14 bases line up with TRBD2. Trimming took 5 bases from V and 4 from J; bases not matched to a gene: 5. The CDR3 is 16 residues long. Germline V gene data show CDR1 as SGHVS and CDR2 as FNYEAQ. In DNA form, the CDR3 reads TGTGCCAGCAGCATCGGGACTAGCGGGAGAGCAGATACGCAGTATTTT. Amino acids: CASSIGTSGRADTQYF.

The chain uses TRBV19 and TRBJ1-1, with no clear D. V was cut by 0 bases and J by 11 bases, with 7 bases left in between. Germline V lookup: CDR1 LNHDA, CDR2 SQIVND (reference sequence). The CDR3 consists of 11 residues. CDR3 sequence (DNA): TGTGCCAGTAGTATAGATCTCCGTGCTTTCTTT. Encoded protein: CASSIDLRAFF.